This T cell receptor (beta chain) was profiled in a study of blood T cell repertoires in COVID-19. About the study: COVID-19 samples collected from the United States, Italy and Spain covered acute and convalescent phases. The analysed material was cDNA or gDNA that came from T cells, B-cell-depleted T cells, or PBMCs.

V dropped 4 bases and J dropped 0 bases, with 8 bases sitting between them. Germline CDR1 and CDR2: SGHDT and YYEEEE. CDR3 length: 14 amino acids. Original handling: Amplification of reference gene primers was used by the study to estimate nucleated cell counts. Repertoires were generated with immunoSEQ multiplex PCR, while TCRdb's copy carries only in-frame clones and drops some. V and J calls and clone size are copied from that table; D and trimming were computed from the DNA. The sample shows roughly 190,000 clones, 81% of them seen only once. It was during active infection that Seattle patients were enrolled and then longitudinally followed.

This chain links TRBV5-6 with TRBJ1-3; D remains ambiguous. This clonotype was sampled from a woman aged 40 to 50 with COVID-19, enrolled during active disease. The sample was peripheral blood. Here the CDR3 reads CASSPRYSGNTIYF. CDR3 coding DNA: TGTGCCAGCAGCCCCCGCTACTCTGGAAACACCATATATTTT.